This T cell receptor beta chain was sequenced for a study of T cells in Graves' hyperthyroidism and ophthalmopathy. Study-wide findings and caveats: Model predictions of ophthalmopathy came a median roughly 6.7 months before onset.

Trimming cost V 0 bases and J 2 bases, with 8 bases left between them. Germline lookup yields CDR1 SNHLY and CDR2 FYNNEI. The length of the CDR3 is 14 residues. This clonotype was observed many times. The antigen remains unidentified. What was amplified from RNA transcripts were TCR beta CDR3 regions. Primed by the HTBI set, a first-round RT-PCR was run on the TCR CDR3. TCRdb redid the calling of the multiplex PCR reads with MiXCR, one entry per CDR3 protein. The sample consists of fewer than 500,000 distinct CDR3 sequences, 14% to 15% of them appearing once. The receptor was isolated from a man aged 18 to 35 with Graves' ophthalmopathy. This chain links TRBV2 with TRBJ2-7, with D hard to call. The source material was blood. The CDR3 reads CASSEARNPYEQYF. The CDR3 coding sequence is TGTGCCAGCAGTGAAGCGAGGAACCCCTACGAGCAGTACTTC.